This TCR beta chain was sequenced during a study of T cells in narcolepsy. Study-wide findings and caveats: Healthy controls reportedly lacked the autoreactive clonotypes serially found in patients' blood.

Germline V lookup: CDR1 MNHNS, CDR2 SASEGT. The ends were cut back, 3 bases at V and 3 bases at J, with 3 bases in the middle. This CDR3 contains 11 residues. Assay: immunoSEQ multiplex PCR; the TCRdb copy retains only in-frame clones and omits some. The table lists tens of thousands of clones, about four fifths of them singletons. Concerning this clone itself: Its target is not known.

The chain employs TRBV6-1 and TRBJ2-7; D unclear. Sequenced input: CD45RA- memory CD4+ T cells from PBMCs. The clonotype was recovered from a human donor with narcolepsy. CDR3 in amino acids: CASSDRYEQYF. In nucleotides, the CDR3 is TGTGCCAGCAGTGACCGCTACGAGCAGTACTTC.